The T cell receptor (beta chain) described here comes from a study of blood T cell repertoires in COVID-19. Study-level background: Sources were T cells, B-cell-depleted T cells, or PBMCs; the material itself was cDNA or gDNA.

Assay: immunoSEQ multiplex PCR; the TCRdb copy retains only in-frame clones and omits some. The sample has 150,000 to 200,000 clones, approximately 85% seen once. Trimming took off 4 bases at V and 4 bases at J, with 5 bases between the two ends. CDR1 MNHEY and CDR2 SVGAGI come from the germline V gene. The CDR3 has 11 amino acids. Notes on this clone: The same CDR3 can be traced to other DNA sequences in this sample.

The sample consisted of peripheral blood. V is TRBV6-5 and J is TRBJ2-7, with no clear D. The origin of this receptor is a woman in her sixties or seventies with acute or convalescent COVID-19. The CDR3 here is CASSSLYEQYF. Here the CDR3 DNA reads TGTGCCAGCAGTTCCCTGTACGAGCAGTACTTC.